The following is a T cell receptor (beta chain) sequence with its context. The antigen is not known. The germline gene is not matched at one end of the junction; a read error may be the cause. This sample is drawn from a study of T cells in Graves' hyperthyroidism and ophthalmopathy. Ophthalmopathy patients had Clinical Activity Score at least 3, NOSPECS grade at least 4, duration under 3 months. Fresh 10 ml peripheral blood yielded PBMCs. Findings and limits, study-wide: The model forecast ophthalmopathy, anticipating it by a median roughly 6 months before onset.

Regions amplified from RNA transcripts were the TCR beta CDR3 regions. Initially, a first-round RT-PCR of the TCR CDR3 employed the HTBI primer set. One entry per CDR3 protein, called by TCRdb with MiXCR from the multiplex PCR reads. The sample includes around 400,000 distinct CDR3 sequences, roughly 15% of them seen just once. The CDR3 loop spans 12 amino acids. The germline V gene has CDR1 SGHAT and CDR2 FQNNGV. Material: blood. This TCR came from a woman aged 55-70 years with Graves' ophthalmopathy. V usage is TRBV11-2 and J usage is TRBJ2-7; D possibly corresponds to TRBD2 (5 bases). The CDR3 nucleotides read TGTGCCAACAGTGCTATCGACTACCAGCAGTACTTC. Its translation is CANSAIDYQQYF. Full variable domain (remainder filled in from reference TRBV11-2 and TRBJ2-7): EAGVAQSPRYKIIEKRQSVAFWCNPISGHATLYWYQQILGQGPKLLIQFQNNGVVDDSQLPKDRFSAERLKGVDSTLKIQPAKLEDSAVYLCANSAIDYQQYFGPGTRLTVT.